These T cell receptor beta chains were read from a single sample in a study of shared clonotypes between healthy human individuals. Sequenced by immunoSEQ multiplex PCR; TCRdb stores in-frame clones only, minus some. Counted here are 2 million to 2.5 million clones, approximately 93% occurring once; the ten biggest clones make up 0.39%. Input material: naive CD4+ T cells from PBMCs. The receptors were sampled from a young man in good health. Some clones in this sample may be carry-over from other donors' samples. The CDR3 runs from the conserved cysteine through the conserved F or W. Each record gives: J gene, clone size, V gene, D gene, CDR3 DNA, CDR3 protein. D genes are given only for firm matches. Expanded clones are given a class, and other clones once, few, many or no size at all.

>TRBJ1-2|NA|TRBV5-6|NA
TGTGCCAGCAGCTCAAGATCCAGGACACCCTATGGCTACACCTTC
CASSSRSRTPYGYTF
>TRBJ2-7|once|TRBV19|TRBD2
TGTGCCAGTAGTATGAAGACTAGCGGGACCCCCTACGAGCAGTACTTC
CASSMKTSGTPYEQYF
>TRBJ2-1|NA|TRBV9|TRBD2
TGTGCCAGCAGCGTAGTCCCCGCGGGAGTCAATGAGCAGTTCTTC
CASSVVPAGVNEQFF
>TRBJ2-7|NA|TRBV7-2|NA
TGTGCCAGCAGCCCCCGGGGGCTTCCGACCTACGAGCAGTACTTC
CASSPRGLPTYEQYF
>TRBJ2-1|NA|TRBV14|NA
TGTGCCAGCAGCTACGCAACCTACAATGAGCAGTTCTTC
CASSYATYNEQFF
>TRBJ2-3|NA|TRBV11-2|TRBD1
TGTGCCAGCAGCCTGGGACAGGGGGCCACAGATACGCAGTATTTT
CASSLGQGATDTQYF
>TRBJ1-6|NA|TRBV6-5|NA
TGTGCCAGCAGTACACGACAATCGAATAATTCACCCCTCCACTTT
CASSTRQSNNSPLHF
>TRBJ1-4|NA|TRBV30|TRBD1
TGTGCCTGGACCCGGGACAGACTAACAGAAAAACTGTTTTTT
CAWTRDRLTEKLFF
>TRBJ2-1|NA|TRBV7-2|TRBD1
TGTGCCAGCAGCCCGGGACAGCCAAGCTACAATGAGCAGTTCTTC
CASSPGQPSYNEQFF
>TRBJ1-1|NA|TRBV7-2|NA
TGTGCCAGCAGCGTAAGAGCAAACTCAGGGGTGTACACTGAAGCTTTCTTT
CASSVRANSGVYTEAFF
>TRBJ2-1|NA|TRBV28|NA
TGTGCCAGCAGTGGGGGGGCTAGCGTGTCTGAGCAGTTCTTC
CASSGGASVSEQFF
>TRBJ2-5|NA|TRBV7-2|TRBD2
TGTGCCAGCAGCCCCCGACTAGCGGGAAACCAAGAGACCCAGTACTTC
CASSPRLAGNQETQYF
>TRBJ2-3|once|TRBV28|TRBD2
TGTGCCAGCAAGGAGGGAGGGGCCCTCACAGATACGCAGTATTTT
CASKEGGALTDTQYF
>TRBJ2-3|NA|TRBV5-1|TRBD1
TGCGCCAGCAGCCCGGGGGACAGGGGACCAGATACGCAGTATTTT
CASSPGDRGPDTQYF
>TRBJ2-7|NA|TRBV6-1|NA
TGTGCCAGCAGTGAAGCGCATGGGCAGATCTACGAGCAGTACTTC
CASSEAHGQIYEQYF
>TRBJ1-2|NA|TRBV9|NA
TGTGCCAGCAGCGTGGGCAGGGGCTATGGCTACACCTTC
CASSVGRGYGYTF
>TRBJ1-3|NA|TRBV7-9|NA
TGTGCCAGCAGCTGGGGATATCGGGGAAACACCATATATTTT
CASSWGYRGNTIYF
>TRBJ1-2|NA|TRBV27|TRBD1
TGTGCCAGCAGTTCCCGGGACAGACCTAACTATGGCTACACCTTC
CASSSRDRPNYGYTF
>TRBJ2-4|NA|TRBV18|NA
TGTGCCAGCTCAGGAACATGGACATCAAGCCTCAACATTCAGTACTTC
CASSGTWTSSLNIQYF
>TRBJ2-5|few|TRBV5-4|TRBD2
TGTGCCAGCAGCTTGGGACTAGCGGGAGAGACCCAGTACTTC
CASSLGLAGETQYF
>TRBJ1-2|NA|TRBV5-5|TRBD1
TGTGCCAGCAGCTTGGACGGACAGGCCACCTATGGCTACACCTTC
CASSLDGQATYGYTF
>TRBJ2-1|NA|TRBV11-2|NA
TGTGCCAGCAGCAACGGGCCGTGGGAGCAGTTCTTC
CASSNGPWEQFF
>TRBJ1-1|NA|TRBV10-1|NA
TGCGCCAGCAGTGCAGGCCCCAACACTGAAGCTTTCTTT
CASSAGPNTEAFF
>TRBJ2-1|NA|TRBV5-1|NA
TGCGCCAGCAGGGGCCAGGGTCATGAGCAGTTCTTC
CASRGQGHEQFF
>TRBJ2-7|NA|TRBV10-3|NA
TGTGCCATCAGGCCCGGGCGACAACGACCAAATTACTACGAGCAGTACTTC
CAIRPGRQRPNYYEQYF
>TRBJ2-7|once|TRBV2|TRBD2
TGTGCCAGCGCTTCCCCTCGCCTAGCGGGTAGAGAGGAGCAGTACTTC
CASASPRLAGREEQYF
>TRBJ1-3|NA|TRBV19|NA
TGTGCCAGTAGTCGGACTGGCCGGGACGGTAACACCATATATTTT
CASSRTGRDGNTIYF
>TRBJ1-1|NA|TRBV6-5|NA
TGTGCCAGCAGTTCGGGAGCTCGTGCTTTCTTT
CASSSGARAFF
>TRBJ2-1|NA|TRBV7-2|NA
TGTGCCAGCAGCTTAGCGCGTTCGGACAATGAGCAGTTCTTC
CASSLARSDNEQFF
>TRBJ2-5|NA|TRBV10-3|NA
TGTGCCATCAGTGAAGGTCTGACGGACCGACAAGAGACCCAGTACTTC
CAISEGLTDRQETQYF
>TRBJ2-7|NA|TRBV5-1|TRBD2
TGCGCCAGCAACAAAAGACTAGCGGGACATCGGGAGCAGTACTTC
CASNKRLAGHREQYF